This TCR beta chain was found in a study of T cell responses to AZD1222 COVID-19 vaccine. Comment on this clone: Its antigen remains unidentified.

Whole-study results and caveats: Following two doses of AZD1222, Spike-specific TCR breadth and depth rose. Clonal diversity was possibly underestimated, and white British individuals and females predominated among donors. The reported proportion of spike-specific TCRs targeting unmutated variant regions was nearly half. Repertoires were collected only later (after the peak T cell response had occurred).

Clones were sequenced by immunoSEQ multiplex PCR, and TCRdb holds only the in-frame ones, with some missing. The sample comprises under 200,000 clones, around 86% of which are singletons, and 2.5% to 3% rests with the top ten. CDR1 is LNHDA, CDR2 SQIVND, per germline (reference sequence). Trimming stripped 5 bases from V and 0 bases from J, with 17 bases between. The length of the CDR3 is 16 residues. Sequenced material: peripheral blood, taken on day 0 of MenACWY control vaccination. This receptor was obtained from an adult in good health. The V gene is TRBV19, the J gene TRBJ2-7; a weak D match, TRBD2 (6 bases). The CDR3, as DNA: TGTGCCAGTAGTGAGCCTGGGGGGTATAGCTCCTACGAGCAGTACTTC. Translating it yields CASSEPGGYSSYEQYF.